Listed here are 17 T cell receptor beta chains from one sample, sequenced in a study of blood T cell repertoires in COVID-19. Sequenced by immunoSEQ multiplex PCR; TCRdb stores in-frame clones only, minus some. The sample lists some 110,000 clones; roughly 91% were seen once. The sequenced sample consisted of peripheral blood. All receptors derive from a human donor in a cohort sampled during active COVID-19.

This clone was seen more than once but under ten times. This chain links TRBV18 with TRBJ1-1; TRBD1 agrees at 9 bases. Trimming removed 2 bases from V and 7 bases from J; junction bases left unmatched: 14. Germline V gene sequence: CDR1 KGHSH, CDR2 LQKENI. There are 17 residues in the CDR3. DNA for the CDR3: TGTGCCAGCTCACCAAGACCACAGGGGGCGATGATTAATGAAGCTTTCTTT. It translates to CASSPRPQGAMINEAFF. The variable domain in full, completed from reference TRBV18 and TRBJ1-1, reads NAGVMQNPRHLVRRRGQEARLRCSPMKGHSHVYWYRQLPEEGLKFMVYLQKENIIDESGMPKERFSAEFPKEGPSILRIQQVVRGDSAAYFCASSPRPQGAMINEAFFGQGTRLTVV.

The gene calls are TRBV29-1 and TRBJ1-5, with TRBD1 identical over 8 bases. This CDR3 is built from 12 residues. Germline V lookup: CDR1 SQVTM, CDR2 ANQGSEA. The V and J ends lost 6 bases and 11 bases, in that order; junction bases with no gene match: 9. The CDR3 here is CSVMTGEKAQHF. The DNA of the CDR3 is TGCAGCGTAATGACAGGGGAAAAGGCCCAGCATTTT.

This chain uses TRBV5-5 with TRBJ2-2, with D uncertain. The CDR3 covers 15 residues. The germline gives CDR1 SGHKS, CDR2 YYEKEE (reference sequence). Trimming took off 2 bases at V and 2 bases at J, with 10 bases between the two ends. CDR3 sequence: CASSLTRVNTGELFF. CDR3 sequence (DNA): TGTGCCAGCAGCTTAACACGGGTCAACACCGGGGAGCTGTTTTTT. Full variable domain (missing parts from reference TRBV5-5 and TRBJ2-2): DAGVTQSPTHLIKTRGQQVTLRCSPISGHKSVSWYQQVLGQGPQFIFQYYEKEERGRGNFPDRFSARQFPNYSSELNVNALLLGDSALYLCASSLTRVNTGELFFGEGSRLTVL.

The rearrangement links TRBV19 to TRBJ2-1; the D gene is possibly TRBD2 (6 bases). This CDR3 spans 15 amino acids. Trimming left V 8 bases short and J 0 bases short, with 14 bases between. Germline V CDR1 and CDR2: LNHDA, SQIVND (reference sequence). This chain's CDR3 is CASALASSSYNEQFF. The CDR3 DNA sequence: TGTGCCAGTGCCCTAGCGTCAAGCTCCTACAATGAGCAGTTCTTC.

This chain links TRBV5-6 with TRBJ2-7, with TRBD1 identical over 8 bases. CDR3 length: 15 residues. Losses at the gene ends were 2 bases for V and 3 bases for J; bases not matched to a gene: 7. Germline V CDR1 and CDR2: SGHDT, YYEEEE. The CDR3 region has the DNA TGTGCCAGCAGCTTCCGGGACAGGACGATCTACGAGCAGTACTTC. This gives the protein CASSFRDRTIYEQYF. The whole variable domain, remainder taken from reference TRBV5-6 and TRBJ2-7, is DAGVTQSPTHLIKTRGQQVTLRCSPKSGHDTVSWYQQALGQGPQFIFQYYEEEERQRGNFPDRFSGHQFPNYSSELNVNALLLGDSALYLCASSFRDRTIYEQYFGPGTRLTVT.

The chain joins TRBV2 to TRBJ1-1; no firm D call. Deletions cut 3 bases from V and 11 bases from J, with 10 bases between. Germline lookup yields CDR1 SNHLY and CDR2 FYNNEI. The CDR3 sequence is 11 residues long. CDR3 in DNA: TGTGCCAGCAGTGACCGGGTTCGCGCTTTCTTT. As protein: CASSDRVRAFF.

CDR3 nucleotides: TGTGCCAGCAGCCAATTTCCAGAGACCCAGTACTTC. The encoded protein is CASSQFPETQYF. The genes are TRBV28 and TRBJ2-5; D is uncertain. The CDR3 is made up of 12 amino acids. Germline CDR1 is MDHEN and CDR2 is SYDVKM. V was trimmed by 6 bases and J by 4 bases, leaving 9 bases between them.

As concerns this clone: A junction boundary mismatches the germline segment, possibly from a read error. The gene calls are TRBV5-6 and TRBJ2-7; 10 positions match TRBD2. The CDR3 sequence is 16 residues long. The germline V gene has CDR1 SGHDT and CDR2 YYEEEE. DNA of the CDR3: TGTACCAGCAGACCCCGGAGCGGGAGGGCCATTTGGGAGCAGTACTTC. Translation gives CTSRPRSGRAIWEQYF.

In its sample, this clone was seen a few times. V and J are TRBV3-1 (or the pseudogene TRBV3-2) and TRBJ2-7; no definite D call. CDR1 and CDR2 (germline): LGHDT, YNNKEL (reference sequence). The CDR3 length is 13 residues. V was clipped by 0 bases and J by 2 bases, with 5 bases between them. CDR3 loop: CASSQDSTYEQYF. The CDR3 DNA reads as TGTGCCAGCAGCCAAGATTCAACCTACGAGCAGTACTTC.

This chain joins TRBV7-2 and TRBJ1-6; possibly TRBD1 for D (5 bases). The CDR3 covers 14 residues. Germline V gene sequence: CDR1 SGHTA, CDR2 FQGNSA. The germline V and J ends were trimmed by 6 bases and 7 bases, with 13 bases remaining between them. CDR3 DNA sequence: TGTGCCAGCAGTAAGGGGTGGATGAATTCACCCCTCCACTTT. Protein sequence: CASSKGWMNSPLHF.

The J gene is TRBJ2-5, the V gene TRBV11-2, with 9 bases that match TRBD1. Germline V gene sequence: CDR1 SGHAT, CDR2 FQNNGV. This CDR3 is 15 amino acids long. Trimming removed 5 bases from V and 5 bases from J; junction bases left unmatched: 9. Here the CDR3 DNA reads TGTGCCAGCAGCGTCACAGGGGGCGCCAGGGAGACCCAGTACTTC. Residues: CASSVTGGARETQYF. Supplemented by reference TRBV11-2 and TRBJ2-5, the full variable domain reads EAGVAQSPRYKIIEKRQSVAFWCNPISGHATLYWYQQILGQGPKLLIQFQNNGVVDDSQLPKDRFSAERLKGVDSTLKIQPAKLEDSAVYLCASSVTGGARETQYFGPGTRLLVL.

This chain uses TRBV7-9 with TRBJ2-7; D is possibly TRBD2 (6 bases). CDR3 length: 17 residues. Germline values: CDR1 SEHNR, CDR2 FQNEAQ (reference sequence). V was shortened by 1 base and J by 1 base, with 17 bases between the two germline ends. The DNA for the CDR3 is TGTGCCAGCAGCTTAGGTCCCCAGCTAGCGAGATCCTACGAGCAGTACTTC. Its translation is CASSLGPQLARSYEQYF.

The chain couples TRBV15 to TRBJ2-2, with 11 nucleotides matching TRBD2. V was clipped by 0 bases and J by 6 bases; unmatched bases: 0. The CDR3 length is 15 residues. The germline V gene encodes CDR1 LNHNV and CDR2 YYDKDF (reference sequence). CDR3 DNA: TGTGCCACCAGCAGAGATAGCGGGGGGGCCGGGGAGCTGTTTTTT. It encodes CATSRDSGGAGELFF.

The V call is TRBV19, the J call TRBJ1-6; 9 bases are a match to TRBD1. V was clipped by 9 bases and J by 10 bases; unmatched bases: 13. CDR1 is LNHDA, CDR2 SQIVND, per germline (reference sequence). The CDR3 has 15 residues. The CDR3: CASHEKGQGLSPLHF. In DNA, the CDR3 is TGTGCCAGCCACGAGAAGGGACAGGGTTTGTCACCCCTCCACTTT.

The CDR3 region is CASSLGGGKLFF. The DNA of the CDR3 is TGTGCCAGCAGCTTAGGCGGAGGAAAACTGTTTTTT. The gene calls are TRBV11-2 and TRBJ1-4; D uncertain. The CDR3 is made up of 12 amino acids. V shed 1 base and J shed 10 bases, with 7 bases lying between them. Germline CDR1 is SGHAT and CDR2 is FQNNGV. Full variable domain (outside the CDR3, taken from reference TRBV11-2 and TRBJ1-4): EAGVAQSPRYKIIEKRQSVAFWCNPISGHATLYWYQQILGQGPKLLIQFQNNGVVDDSQLPKDRFSAERLKGVDSTLKIQPAKLEDSAVYLCASSLGGGKLFFGSGTQLSVL.

The count of this clone is one. This chain links TRBV28 with TRBJ1-1; D unclear. This CDR3 is built from 15 residues. Per the germline V gene, CDR1 is MDHEN and CDR2 is SYDVKM. The V end lost 3 bases, the J end lost 0 bases, and 11 bases lay between the germline ends. The DNA for the CDR3 is TGTGCCAGCAGTTTCCACGCCAGATTGAACACTGAAGCTTTCTTT. This gives the protein CASSFHARLNTEAFF.

The V and J genes are TRBV5-1 and TRBJ2-7; D ambiguous. The ends were cut back, 3 bases at V and 2 bases at J, with 12 bases in the middle. CDR3 length: 14 residues. Germline assignment: CDR1 SGHRS and CDR2 YFSETQ. The CDR3 nucleotides read TGCGCCAGCAGCTCCCAGGTCGCGCCCTACGAGCAGTACTTC. Translating gives CASSSQVAPYEQYF.